One and the same sample provided the 27 T cell receptor beta chains below, sequenced in a study of control samples from healthy donors and cancer patients. The protocol was immunoSEQ multiplex PCR, while the TCRdb copy is restricted to in-frame clones and leaves out a portion. The profile shows over 150,000 clones, around 94% of them singletons. The sequenced sample was PBMCs. The origin of the receptors is a man aged 60 to 75 with colorectal cancer.

This rearrangement joins TRBV4-3 to TRBJ2-7; TRBD2 agrees at 16 bases. The V and J ends lost 0 bases and 5 bases, in that order; junction bases with no gene match: 7. Germline V gene sequence: CDR1 LGHNA, CDR2 YSLEER. The CDR3 is made up of 18 amino acids. CDR3 DNA sequence: TGCGCCAGCAGCCAAGATTGGGGACTAGCGGGGGGGCAGGACGAGCAGTACTTC. Amino acids: CASSQDWGLAGGQDEQYF.

The V gene is TRBV27, the J gene TRBJ2-3; the D gene is possibly TRBD2 (6 bases). Germline V CDR1 and CDR2: MNHEY, SMNVEV (reference sequence). The V and J ends lost 6 bases and 3 bases respectively, with 22 bases between them. The CDR3 consists of 17 residues. The CDR3 sequence is CASRRTTLSVGTDTQYF. The CDR3 DNA follows: TGTGCCAGCAGGAGGACTACTTTGAGTGTGGGAACAGATACGCAGTATTTT.

V usage is TRBV7-2 and J usage is TRBJ2-7, with D tentatively TRBD1 (5 bases). The CDR3 is 13 residues long. V lost 5 bases, J lost 3 bases, and 11 bases lay in between. Germline lookup yields CDR1 SGHTA and CDR2 FQGNSA. The CDR3 bases are TGTGCCAGCAGCGTCAGGGTAATCTACGAGCAGTACTTC. Its translation: CASSVRVIYEQYF.

This clone was seen once. The rearrangement uses TRBV5-3 and TRBJ1-6, with a possible D match to TRBD1 (5 bases). TRBV5-3 is an open reading frame whose function is uncertain. The CDR3 is 11 amino acids. The V gene lost 4 bases and the J gene lost 17 bases, with 13 bases spanning the gap. The DNA of the CDR3 is TGTGCCAGAAGCACGGGGGAAATAATCCACTTT. Translation gives CARSTGEIIHF.

The rearrangement uses TRBV30 and TRBJ2-5; D is ambiguous. The CDR3 extends over 13 amino acids. Looked up from germline, CDR1 is GTSNPN and CDR2 is SVGIG (reference sequence). The V gene lost 0 bases and the J gene lost 4 bases, with 9 bases spanning the gap. CDR3 coding DNA: TGTGCCTGGAGTGTAGTTGGCGGAGAGACCCAGTACTTC. It is translated as CAWSVVGGETQYF. Complete variable domain (other parts from reference TRBV30 and TRBJ2-5): SQTIHQWPATLVQPVGSPLSLECTVEGTSNPNLYWYRQAAGRGLQLLFYSVGIGQISSEVPQNLSASRPQDRQFILSSKKLLLSDSGFYLCAWSVVGGETQYFGPGTRLLVL.

This clone was seen only once. The genes are TRBV15 and TRBJ2-4; weak D call: TRBD2 (6 bases). V was clipped by 0 bases and J by 9 bases, with 15 bases between them. Germline V CDR1 and CDR2: LNHNV, YYDKDF (reference sequence). This CDR3 spans 15 amino acids. CDR3 sequence (DNA): TGTGCCACCAGCAGAGACGACTACCGGAGGGGCATTCAGTACTTC. Translating it yields CATSRDDYRRGIQYF.

DNA for the CDR3: TGTGCCAGCAGCCAGCGGACAGGGGGCAATTCACCCCTCCACTTT. Protein: CASSQRTGGNSPLHF. The chain employs TRBV7-2 and TRBJ1-6; 11 nucleotides align to TRBD1. The CDR3 extends over 15 amino acids. V shed 5 bases and J 7 bases; nucleotides not matched to a gene: 4. CDR1 is SGHTA, CDR2 FQGNSA, per germline.

V is TRBV6-2 or TRBV6-3 and J is TRBJ2-3; 7 bases are a match to TRBD2. CDR1 MNHEY and CDR2 SVGEGT come from the germline V gene. CDR3 size: 17 residues. V dropped 6 bases and J dropped 0; count of bases not matched to a gene: 12. Here the CDR3 DNA reads TGTGCCAGCAGCCGAGCCGGGACTACCCTTAGCACAGATACGCAGTATTTT. Amino acid sequence: CASSRAGTTLSTDTQYF.

V usage is TRBV15 and J usage is TRBJ1-3; 7 positions agree with TRBD1. Germline CDR1 reads LNHNV; CDR2 reads YYDKDF (reference sequence). This CDR3 spans 17 amino acids. The V and J ends lost 0 bases and 0 bases, in that order; junction bases with no gene match: 5. CDR3 amino acids: CATSREVGQASGNTIYF. In nucleotides, the CDR3 is TGTGCCACCAGCAGAGAGGTTGGACAGGCCTCTGGAAACACCATATATTTT.

The chain uses TRBV4-3 and TRBJ2-5; 8 bases line up with TRBD2. The CDR3 loop spans 13 amino acids. Germline trimming cut 4 bases from V and 5 bases from J; bases unmatched to any gene: 3. CDR1 is LGHNA, CDR2 YSLEER, per germline. In DNA, the CDR3 is TGCGCCAGCAGCCTAGCGGGGCACGAGACCCAGTACTTC. The encoded protein is CASSLAGHETQYF.

The J gene is TRBJ1-2, the V gene TRBV29-1; 7 nucleotides match TRBD1. CDR1 is SQVTM, CDR2 ANQGSEA, per germline. This CDR3 is built from 13 residues. Losses at the gene ends were 5 bases for V and 6 bases for J; bases not matched to a gene: 9. CDR3 nucleotides: TGCAGCGTTATGGGACAGAGCCAGGATGGCTACACCTTC. Its protein is CSVMGQSQDGYTF.

The V call is TRBV4-3, the J call TRBJ2-1, with D uncertain. The germline V gene encodes CDR1 LGHNA and CDR2 YSLEER. The V end lost 0 bases, the J end lost 4 bases, and 13 bases lay between the germline ends. The CDR3 runs to 16 residues. As DNA, the CDR3 is TGCGCCAGCAGCCAAGATCGCCTAGGGCTTTACAATGAGCAGTTCTTC. Amino acids: CASSQDRLGLYNEQFF.

This chain joins TRBV24-1 and TRBJ2-3; 8 positions agree with TRBD2. Per germline, CDR1 KGHDR and CDR2 SFDVKD. The CDR3 sequence is 17 residues long. Trimming cost V 0 bases and J 2 bases; bases outside gene matches: 6. This chain's CDR3 is CATSDLSGGGSTDTQYF. The CDR3 region has the DNA TGTGCCACCAGTGATTTGTCCGGCGGGGGGTCCACAGATACGCAGTATTTT.

The rearrangement joins TRBV30 to TRBJ1-6; 11 nucleotides align to TRBD1. Germline CDR1 and CDR2: GTSNPN and SVGIG (reference sequence). The trim removed 3 bases at V and 9 bases at J, leaving 4 bases unmatched. The CDR3 contains 14 residues. CDR3 DNA sequence: TGTGCCTGGAGCAAAGGGACAGGGGGTTCACCCCTCCACTTT. Translation: CAWSKGTGGSPLHF.

This chain joins TRBV9 and TRBJ2-1; 7 positions match TRBD2. The length of the CDR3 is 15 residues. Losses at the gene ends were 0 bases for V and 1 base for J; bases not matched to a gene: 1. Germline CDR1 is SGDLS and CDR2 is YYNGEE. The CDR3 bases are TGTGCCAGCAGCGTAGCCGGGGGGTCCTACAATGAGCAGTTCTTC. Amino acids: CASSVAGGSYNEQFF.

This rearrangement joins TRBV3-1 (or the pseudogene TRBV3-2) to TRBJ1-1; D unclear. CDR1 LGHDT and CDR2 YNNKEL come from the germline V gene (reference sequence). Deletions cut 6 bases from V and 2 bases from J, with 13 bases between. The CDR3 totals 14 residues. Written as DNA, the CDR3 is TGTGCCAGCAGTCCCACCTACCTTAACACTGAAGCTTTCTTT. Protein product: CASSPTYLNTEAFF.

This rearrangement joins TRBV5-1 to TRBJ2-3; 11 bases match TRBD1. This CDR3 is 15 amino acids long. J was trimmed by 6 bases and V by 0 bases; bases with no gene match: 3. The germline CDR1 and CDR2 sequences are SGHRS and YFSETQ. CDR3 sequence: CASSLGTGGRDTQYF. DNA for the CDR3: TGCGCCAGCAGCTTGGGGACAGGGGGCAGGGATACGCAGTATTTT.

The DNA of the CDR3 is TGCGCCAGCAGCCAAGAACTAGCGGGGGGGCTTAGTGGTGAGCAGTTCTTC. Residues: CASSQELAGGLSGEQFF. The J gene is TRBJ2-1, the V gene TRBV4-3; 13 bases map to TRBD2. This CDR3 spans 17 amino acids. J was trimmed by 9 bases and V by 0 bases; bases with no gene match: 8. Germline V gives CDR1 LGHNA, CDR2 YSLEER.

The chain links TRBV7-8 to TRBJ2-5; maybe TRBD1 (6 bases). The CDR3 loop spans 13 amino acids. V was trimmed by 5 bases and J by 2 bases, leaving 9 bases between them. Germline loops: CDR1 SGHVS, CDR2 FQNEAQ. The CDR3 DNA is TGTGCCAGCAGCAGAGGACAGCAAGAGACCCAGTACTTC. Its translation is CASSRGQQETQYF.

The gene calls are TRBV7-9 and TRBJ1-1, with TRBD1 identical over 8 bases. The CDR3 has 17 residues. Germline V gene sequence: CDR1 SEHNR, CDR2 FQNEAQ (reference sequence). Germline trimming cut 1 base from V and 2 bases from J; bases unmatched to any gene: 9. CDR3 coding DNA: TGTGCCAGCAGCTTAGGGGTAGGACAGGGTATAAACACTGAAGCTTTCTTT. This encodes CASSLGVGQGINTEAFF.

This chain links TRBV10-1 with TRBJ2-1; the match to TRBD2 covers 8 bases. CDR1 is WNHNN and CDR2 is SYGVQD in the germline V gene (reference sequence). The CDR3 runs to 14 residues. With V trimmed by 6 bases and J by 6 bases, 7 bases remained unmatched. CDR3 in amino acids: CASSGGANTNEQFF. CDR3 nucleotide sequence: TGCGCCAGCAGCGGGGGGGCCAACACCAATGAGCAGTTCTTC.

CDR3 region: CASSYEGTGANVLTF. The CDR3 DNA reads TGTGCCAGCAGTTACGAGGGCACTGGGGCCAACGTCCTGACTTTC. The chain combines TRBV6-5 with TRBJ2-6; weak D call: TRBD2 (5 bases). The CDR3 covers 15 residues. The germline V gene has CDR1 MNHEY and CDR2 SVGAGI. The V end was cut by 2 bases, the J end by 2 bases, with 7 bases between.

The genes are TRBV7-2 and TRBJ2-6; D remains ambiguous. V was trimmed by 5 bases and J by 4 bases, leaving 15 bases between them. This CDR3 region has 16 residues. CDR1 SGHTA and CDR2 FQGNSA come from the germline V gene. This chain's CDR3 is CASSPTYMVGANVLTF. The CDR3 coding sequence is TGTGCCAGCAGCCCAACCTACATGGTCGGGGCCAACGTCCTGACTTTC.

The chain is built from TRBV12-3 or TRBV12-4 and TRBJ2-1; TRBD1 agrees at 9 bases. The V and J ends lost 10 bases and 4 bases, in that order; junction bases with no gene match: 5. There are 13 residues in the CDR3. CDR3 nucleotides: TGTGCCACCTCGGGACAGGGTTACAATGAGCAGTTCTTC. Its translation is CATSGQGYNEQFF.

J is TRBJ2-7 and V is TRBV23-1, with D possibly called TRBD1 or TRBD2 (5 bases each). TRBV23-1 falls under the ORF class, with uncertain function. The CDR3 is 16 residues long. Between the trimmed V and J ends, which lost 0 bases and 2 bases, there was a span of 14 bases. DNA of the CDR3: TGCGCCAGCAGTCAATCGTTGGGGACCACCACCTACGAGCAGTACTTC. Its protein product is CASSQSLGTTTYEQYF.

The genes are TRBV7-9 and TRBJ2-1; D not resolved. Trimming left V 5 bases short and J 9 bases short, with 11 bases between. In germline, CDR1 is SEHNR, CDR2 FQNEAQ (reference sequence). The CDR3 runs to 12 residues. The CDR3 sequence: CASSETNSEQFF. For the CDR3, the DNA is TGTGCCAGCAGCGAGACGAACAGTGAGCAGTTCTTC.

The chain carries TRBV4-2 and TRBJ2-6; D not resolved. The CDR3 runs 15 residues. Trimming stripped 0 bases from V and 0 bases from J, with 3 bases between. Per germline, CDR1 LGHNA and CDR2 YNFKEQ. CDR3 sequence reads: CASSQESSGANVLTF. The DNA of the CDR3 is TGTGCCAGCAGCCAAGAGTCCTCTGGGGCCAACGTCCTGACTTTC.